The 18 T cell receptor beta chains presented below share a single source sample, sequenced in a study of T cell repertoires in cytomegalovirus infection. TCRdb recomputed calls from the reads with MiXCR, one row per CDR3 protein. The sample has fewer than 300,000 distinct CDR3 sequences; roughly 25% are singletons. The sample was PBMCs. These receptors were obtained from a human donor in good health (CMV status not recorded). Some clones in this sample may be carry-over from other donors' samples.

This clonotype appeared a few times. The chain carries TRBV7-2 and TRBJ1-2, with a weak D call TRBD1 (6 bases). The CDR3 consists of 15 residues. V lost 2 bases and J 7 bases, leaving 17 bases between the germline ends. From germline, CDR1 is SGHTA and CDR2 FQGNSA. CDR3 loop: CASSLRGGSRGGYTF. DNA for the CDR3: TGTGCCAGCAGCTTACGTGGGGGCTCGCGGGGTGGCTACACCTTC.

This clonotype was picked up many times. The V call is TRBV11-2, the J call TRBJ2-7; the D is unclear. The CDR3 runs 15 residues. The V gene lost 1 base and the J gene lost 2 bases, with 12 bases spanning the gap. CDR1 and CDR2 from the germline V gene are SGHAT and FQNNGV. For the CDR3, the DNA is TGTGCCAGCAGCTTAGGTAGCAGCCTAACCTACGAGCAGTACTTC. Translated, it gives CASSLGSSLTYEQYF.

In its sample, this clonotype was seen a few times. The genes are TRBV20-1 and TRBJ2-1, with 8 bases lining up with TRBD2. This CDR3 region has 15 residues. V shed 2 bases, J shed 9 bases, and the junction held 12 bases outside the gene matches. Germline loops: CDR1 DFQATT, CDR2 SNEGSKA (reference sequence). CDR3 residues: CSARNPEGGRLEQFF. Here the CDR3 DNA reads TGCAGTGCTAGAAACCCCGAGGGCGGGAGGCTTGAGCAGTTCTTC.

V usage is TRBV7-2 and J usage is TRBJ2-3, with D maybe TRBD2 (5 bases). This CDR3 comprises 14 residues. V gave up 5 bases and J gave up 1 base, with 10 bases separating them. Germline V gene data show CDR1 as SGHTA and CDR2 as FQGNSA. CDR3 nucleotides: TGTGCCAGCAGCCCGGACTTCCGCACAGATACGCAGTATTTT. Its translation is CASSPDFRTDTQYF. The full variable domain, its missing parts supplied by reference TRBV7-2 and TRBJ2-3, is GAGVSQSPSNKVTEKGKDVELRCDPISGHTALYWYRQSLGQGLEFLIYFQGNSAPDKSGLPSDRFSAERTGGSVSTLTIQRTQQEDSAVYLCASSPDFRTDTQYFGPGTRLTVL.

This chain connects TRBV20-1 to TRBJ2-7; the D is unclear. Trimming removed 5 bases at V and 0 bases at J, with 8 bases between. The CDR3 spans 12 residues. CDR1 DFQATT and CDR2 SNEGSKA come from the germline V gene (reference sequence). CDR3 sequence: CSAPHDSYEQYF. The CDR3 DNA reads TGCAGTGCTCCACACGACTCCTACGAGCAGTACTTC.

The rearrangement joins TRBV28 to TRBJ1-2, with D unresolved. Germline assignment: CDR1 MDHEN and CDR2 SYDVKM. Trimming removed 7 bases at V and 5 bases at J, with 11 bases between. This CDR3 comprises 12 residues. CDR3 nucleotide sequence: TGTGCCAGCACACAGTTTGGGTATGGCTACACCTTC. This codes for CASTQFGYGYTF.

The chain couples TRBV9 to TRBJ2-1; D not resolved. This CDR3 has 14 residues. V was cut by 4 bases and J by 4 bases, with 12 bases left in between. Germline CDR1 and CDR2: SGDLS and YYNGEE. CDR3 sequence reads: CASSIATSYNEQFF. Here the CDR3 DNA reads TGTGCCAGCAGCATTGCGACTTCTTACAATGAGCAGTTCTTC.

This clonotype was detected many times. This CDR3 reads CASSPFGLAGYNEQFF. The CDR3 DNA is TGTGCCAGCAGCCCATTTGGACTAGCGGGGTACAATGAGCAGTTCTTC. The chain recombines TRBV7-8 with TRBJ2-1, with 12 bases aligning to TRBD2. V lost 5 bases, J lost 4 bases, and 6 bases stayed unmatched. There are 16 residues in the CDR3. CDR1 is SGHVS, CDR2 FQNEAQ, per germline.

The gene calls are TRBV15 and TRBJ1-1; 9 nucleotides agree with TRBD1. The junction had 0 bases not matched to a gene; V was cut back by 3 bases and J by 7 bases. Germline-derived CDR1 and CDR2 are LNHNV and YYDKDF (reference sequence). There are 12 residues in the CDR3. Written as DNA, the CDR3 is TGTGCCACCAGCAGGGACAGGGGTGAAGCTTTCTTT. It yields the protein CATSRDRGEAFF.

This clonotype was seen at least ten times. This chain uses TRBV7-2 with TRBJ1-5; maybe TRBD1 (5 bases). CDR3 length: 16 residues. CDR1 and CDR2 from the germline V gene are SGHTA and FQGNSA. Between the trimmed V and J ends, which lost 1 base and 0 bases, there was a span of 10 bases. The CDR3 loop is CASSLVSQGSNQPQHF. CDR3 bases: TGTGCCAGCAGCTTAGTGTCGCAGGGTAGCAATCAGCCCCAGCATTTT.

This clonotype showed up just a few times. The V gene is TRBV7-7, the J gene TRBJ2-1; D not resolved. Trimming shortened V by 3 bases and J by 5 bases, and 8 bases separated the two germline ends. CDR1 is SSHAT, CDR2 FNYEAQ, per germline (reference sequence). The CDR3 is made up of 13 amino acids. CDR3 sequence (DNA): TGTGCCAGCAGCTTGGGGATTAACAATGAGCAGTTCTTC. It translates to CASSLGINNEQFF.

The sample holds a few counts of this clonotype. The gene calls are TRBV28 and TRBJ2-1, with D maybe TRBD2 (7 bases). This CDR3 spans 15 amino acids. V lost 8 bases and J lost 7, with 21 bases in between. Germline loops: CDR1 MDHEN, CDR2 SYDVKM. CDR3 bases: TGTGCCAGCGCGGGGGCAGGGCTCCCGCGGAATGAGCAGTTCTTC. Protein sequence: CASAGAGLPRNEQFF.

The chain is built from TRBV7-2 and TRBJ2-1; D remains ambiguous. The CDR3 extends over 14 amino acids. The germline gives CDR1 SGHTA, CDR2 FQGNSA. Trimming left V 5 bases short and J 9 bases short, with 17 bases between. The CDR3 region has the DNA TGTGCCAGCAGCCCTCGACTCTTCTGGGGTGAGCAGTTCTTC. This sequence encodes CASSPRLFWGEQFF.

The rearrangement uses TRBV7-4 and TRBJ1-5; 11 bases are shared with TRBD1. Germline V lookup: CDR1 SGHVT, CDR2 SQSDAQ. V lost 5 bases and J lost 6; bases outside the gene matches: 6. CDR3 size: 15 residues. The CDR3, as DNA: TGTGCCAGCAGCCCTGGACAGGGGGCGAGTCAGCCCCAGCATTTT. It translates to CASSPGQGASQPQHF.

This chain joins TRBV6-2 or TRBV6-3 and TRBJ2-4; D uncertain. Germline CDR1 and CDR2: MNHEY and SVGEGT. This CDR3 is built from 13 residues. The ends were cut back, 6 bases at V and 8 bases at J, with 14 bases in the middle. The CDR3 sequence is CASSPREPDIQYF. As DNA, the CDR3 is TGTGCCAGCAGCCCTCGAGAGCCCGACATTCAGTACTTC.

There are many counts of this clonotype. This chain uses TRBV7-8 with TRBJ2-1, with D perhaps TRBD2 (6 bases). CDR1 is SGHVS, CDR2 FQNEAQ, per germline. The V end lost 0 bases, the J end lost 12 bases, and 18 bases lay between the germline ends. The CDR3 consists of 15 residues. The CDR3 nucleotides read TGTGCCAGCAGCTTAGCGCAGTGGGAGGTTGGGGTGCAGTTCTTC. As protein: CASSLAQWEVGVQFF.

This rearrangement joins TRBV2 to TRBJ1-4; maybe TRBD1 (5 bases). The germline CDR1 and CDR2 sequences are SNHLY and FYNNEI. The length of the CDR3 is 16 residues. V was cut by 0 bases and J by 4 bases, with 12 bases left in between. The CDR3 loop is CASSEAGDGLNEKLFF. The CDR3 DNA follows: TGTGCCAGCAGTGAAGCGGGGGACGGCCTTAATGAAAAACTGTTTTTT.

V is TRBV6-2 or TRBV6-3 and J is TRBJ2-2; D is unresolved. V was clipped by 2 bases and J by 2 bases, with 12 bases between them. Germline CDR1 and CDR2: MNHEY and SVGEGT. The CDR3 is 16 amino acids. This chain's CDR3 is CASSYPDSVNTGELFF. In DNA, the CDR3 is TGTGCCAGCAGTTACCCAGACTCAGTTAACACCGGGGAGCTGTTTTTT.